A selection of T cell receptor beta chains follows, all from one sample in a study of graft-versus-host responses after intestinal transplantation. Only in-frame clones appear in the TCRdb table, and some are missing; sequencing was by immunoSEQ multiplex PCR. The repertoire holds tens of thousands of clones, about 45% seen once, with 0.7% to 0.9% in the top ten. Sequenced here: alloreactive CD4+ T cells from a mixed lymphocyte reaction culture, sampled before intestinal transplant. These receptors came from a human patient who received an intestinal transplant. Each CDR3 is given without its conserved first and last residue.

CDR3aa: ASDDRGQEKLF
v_gene: TRBV6-1
j_gene: TRBJ1-4

CDR3aa: ASRAGDTQY
v_gene: TRBV5-6
j_gene: TRBJ2-3

CDR3aa: ATSREGTGFSPLH
v_gene: TRBV15
j_gene: TRBJ1-6

CDR3aa: ASSWDRVEGYT
v_gene: TRBV18
j_gene: TRBJ1-2

CDR3aa: ASSSDGGLVVSPLH
v_gene: TRBV5-1
j_gene: TRBJ1-6

CDR3aa: ASSMITGGTDTQY
v_gene: TRBV19
j_gene: TRBJ2-3

CDR3aa: ASSLWGGSLNEQF
v_gene: TRBV19
j_gene: TRBJ2-1

CDR3aa: ASSVWTANTGELF
v_gene: TRBV9
j_gene: TRBJ2-2

CDR3aa: ASRRGQGSNQPQH
v_gene: TRBV6-1
j_gene: TRBJ1-5

CDR3aa: ASSLQGGAITEAF
v_gene: TRBV5-1
j_gene: TRBJ1-1

CDR3aa: ASSTRQGTDTQY
v_gene: TRBV5-1
j_gene: TRBJ2-3

CDR3aa: ASSHTRQGADGYT
v_gene: TRBV18
j_gene: TRBJ1-2

CDR3aa: ASSGMWAGTDTQY
v_gene: TRBV2
j_gene: TRBJ2-3

CDR3aa: ASSQTGANYGYT
v_gene: TRBV5-6
j_gene: TRBJ1-2